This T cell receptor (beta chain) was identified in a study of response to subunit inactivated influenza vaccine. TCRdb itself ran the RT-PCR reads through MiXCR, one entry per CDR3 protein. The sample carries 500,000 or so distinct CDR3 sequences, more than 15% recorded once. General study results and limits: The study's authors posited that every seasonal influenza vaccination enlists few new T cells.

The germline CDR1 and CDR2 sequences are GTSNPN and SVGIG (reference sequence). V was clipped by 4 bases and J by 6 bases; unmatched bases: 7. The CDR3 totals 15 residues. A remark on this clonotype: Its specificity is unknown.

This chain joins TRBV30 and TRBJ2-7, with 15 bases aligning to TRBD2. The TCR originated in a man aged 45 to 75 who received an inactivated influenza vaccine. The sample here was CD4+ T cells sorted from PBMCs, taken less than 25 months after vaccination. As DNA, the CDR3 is TGTGCCTGGAATGGACTAGCGGGGGGGATCGGCGAGCAGTACTTC. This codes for CAWNGLAGGIGEQYF.